The present T cell receptor beta chain was sequenced within a study of somatic mutations in cytotoxic T cells in rheumatoid arthritis. Overall study context: The authors flow-sorted some V beta antibody-stained T-cell populations at nearly 100% purity, including V beta1+ cells that they sequenced for TCRB.

The data were produced by immunoSEQ multiplex PCR, yet TCRdb's version contains in-frame clones alone and is incomplete. The sample lists 11,000 or so clones, just under 75% occurring once. As healthy controls, the study included blood donors who had a median age of about 53 years (range about 20-75) and were approximately 55% female. Germline V CDR1 and CDR2: MNHEY, SMNVEV (reference sequence). V shed 4 bases and J 2 bases; nucleotides not matched to a gene: 6. The CDR3 consists of 15 residues. This receptor was identified in a woman aged 40 to 50 in good health. Sequencing was carried out using CD8+ T cells sorted from blood. V gene TRBV27 combines with J gene TRBJ2-5; TRBD1 matches 8 bases. CDR3 coding DNA: TGTGCCAGCAGTTCTACAGGGGGAACTCAAGAGACCCAGTACTTC. This translates into CASSSTGGTQETQYF.